The present T cell receptor (beta chain) was sequenced within a study of blood T cell repertoires in COVID-19. Study in general: Samples came from the United States, Italy and Spain, spanning acute and convalescent COVID-19. T cells, B-cell-depleted T cells, or PBMCs supplied cDNA or gDNA.

Germline trimming cut 1 base from V and 0 bases from J; bases unmatched to any gene: 9. CDR3 size: 18 residues. Germline V gene sequence: CDR1 LGHDT, CDR2 YNNKEL (reference sequence). Original analysis: Reference gene primer amplification yielded estimated nucleated cell counts. Using immunoSEQ multiplex PCR, the repertoire was profiled, and TCRdb retains in-frame clones only, with some absent. The V and J calls and clone size were taken over from that table, and D and trimming were inferred from the DNA. The sample contains approximately 250,000 clones, roughly 90% of which appear only once. The sample comprised peripheral blood. The TCR originated in a man aged 25 to 45 who had recovered from COVID-19. This sequence joins TRBV3-1 (or the pseudogene TRBV3-2) and TRBJ1-3, with 7 nucleotides matching TRBD1. Written as DNA, the CDR3 is TGTGCCAGCAGCCAAGTAGTTAACAGGGGACCCTCTGGAAACACCATATATTTT. Its protein product is CASSQVVNRGPSGNTIYF.